Each of the 6 T cell receptor beta chains below was sequenced from the same sample in a study of blood T cells in healthy people across ages. Together with a sample-barcoded 5' primer, a J-beta primer mix was included in a second PCR lasting about 7 to 11 cycles. TCRdb passed the 5' RACE reads through MiXCR, listing each CDR3 protein once. This table has approximately 690,000 distinct CDR3 sequences, around 54% appearing once. Sequenced: blood. These receptors were obtained from a man in his fifties or sixties in good health.

This clonotype has only a few counts. The chain uses TRBV5-1 and TRBJ1-4; the match to TRBD1 covers 12 bases. CDR3 length: 18 residues. CDR1 is SGHRS, CDR2 YFSETQ, per germline. With V trimmed by 1 base and J by 8 bases, 12 bases remained unmatched. The CDR3 region has the DNA TGCGCCAGCAGCTTGACGGGACAGGGGGCCTCAGGGGAGGAAAAACTGTTTTTT. Its protein product is CASSLTGQGASGEEKLFF.

This rearrangement joins TRBV4-1 to TRBJ1-1; D may be TRBD1 (5 bases). This CDR3 has 14 amino acids. Trimming pared 5 bases from V and 2 bases from J, leaving 12 bases between. The germline V gene encodes CDR1 MGHRA and CDR2 YSYEKL. CDR3 in amino acids: CASSCRQPNTEAFF. The CDR3 region has the DNA TGCGCCAGCAGCTGCAGACAGCCTAACACTGAAGCTTTCTTT.

This clonotype has a count of ten or more. This chain links TRBV12-3 or TRBV12-4 with TRBJ2-7, with D maybe TRBD2 (6 bases). The CDR3 runs to 13 residues. Trimming removed 5 bases from V and 5 bases from J, with 13 bases in between. The CDR3 region is CASSVGWEDEQYF. The CDR3 nucleotides are TGTGCCAGCAGTGTAGGTTGGGAGGACGAGCAGTACTTC.

The CDR3 DNA reads TGCAGTGCTAGCGTCGAGGGATGGGGTATCTATGGCTACACCTTC. Its translation: CSASVEGWGIYGYTF. The chain employs TRBV20-1 and TRBJ1-2; D is unclear. The germline V and J ends were trimmed by 3 bases and 4 bases, with 18 bases remaining between them. This CDR3 has 15 amino acids. Germline values: CDR1 DFQATT, CDR2 SNEGSKA (reference sequence).

The chain combines TRBV20-1 with TRBJ1-2, with 8 nucleotides matching TRBD1. Trimming cost V 3 bases and J 2 bases; bases outside gene matches: 5. The CDR3 length is 14 residues. Germline V gene data show CDR1 as DFQATT and CDR2 as SNEGSKA (reference sequence). CDR3 coding DNA: TGCAGTGCTAGTTTTCGGGACAGGAACTATGGCTACACCTTC. It encodes CSASFRDRNYGYTF.

J is TRBJ2-1 and V is TRBV20-1, with D possibly called TRBD1 or TRBD2 (5 bases each). Between the trimmed V and J ends, which lost 3 bases and 12 bases, there was a span of 21 bases. This CDR3 has 14 residues. CDR1 and CDR2 (germline): DFQATT, SNEGSKA (reference sequence). The CDR3 region is CSARGSGPLRGQFF. The CDR3 nucleotides read TGCAGTGCTAGGGGATCGGGACCCTTAAGAGGGCAGTTCTTC.